This is a list of T cell receptor beta chains from one sample in a study of T cell responses to AZD1222 COVID-19 vaccine. TCRdb keeps only in-frame clones here, not all; method: immunoSEQ multiplex PCR. Here the sample spans some 120,000 clones, more than 80% being singletons. The input for sequencing was peripheral blood, taken 28 days after the second AZD1222 dose. These receptors all stem from an adult who received the AZD1222 COVID-19 vaccine. Both conserved end residues are part of each CDR3. The D gene is left open where the match is weak.

cdr3_length j_call v_call d_call cdr3_aa
14 TRBJ2-1 TRBV6-5 - CASSYRPGRNEQFF
14 TRBJ2-2 TRBV11-3 - CASRPGLNTGELFF
12 TRBJ1-2 TRBV2 - CASTGMGAGYTF
13 TRBJ1-1 TRBV7-2 - CASSLTENTEAFF
14 TRBJ1-3 TRBV28 - CASSPPTSGNTIYF
13 TRBJ1-2 TRBV7-8 TRBD1 CASSEDRDYGYTF
14 TRBJ2-7 TRBV4-1 TRBD1 CASSRRQGTYEQYF
15 TRBJ2-7 TRBV19 TRBD1 CASSIDLTGGGEQYF
12 TRBJ2-3 TRBV29-1 - CSAETDTDTQYF
16 TRBJ1-6 TRBV9 - CASSVAPTAYNSPLHF
16 TRBJ2-3 TRBV18 - CASSPPSPGSTDTQYF
17 TRBJ1-4 TRBV6-1 TRBD1 CASSDNLYGTGNEKLFF
16 TRBJ1-5 TRBV6-2/TRBV6-3 - CASSYSLHRANQPQHF
14 TRBJ2-5 TRBV5-1 - CASSLITGPETQYF
16 TRBJ2-2 TRBV19 - CASRREQGADTGELFF
16 TRBJ1-2 TRBV6-5 - CASSYSWVGADYGYTF
13 TRBJ1-1 TRBV10-3 - CGSRDLGDTEAFF
15 TRBJ2-2 TRBV9 - CASSVQGSHTGELFF
14 TRBJ1-2 TRBV5-1 - CASSFNSGTYGYTF
15 TRBJ1-3 TRBV3-1/TRBV3-2 - CASSQAGGVGDTIYF
15 TRBJ1-3 TRBV30 TRBD1 CAWEDTGVSGNTIYF
15 TRBJ1-5 TRBV7-9 - CASSLGQGLEQPQHF
15 TRBJ2-7 TRBV28 - CASHARVQGSYEQYF
14 TRBJ2-7 TRBV6-5 TRBD1 CASSLRQGSGEQYF
15 TRBJ1-4 TRBV5-1 - CASTRDVTTNEKLFF
14 TRBJ1-2 TRBV19 - CASSIEDSYYGYTF
17 TRBJ2-5 TRBV15 TRBD1 CATSDRDRGIALETQYF
12 TRBJ2-1 TRBV7-9 - CASSLGGYEQFF
18 TRBJ1-2 TRBV7-9 TRBD1 CASSDTGQPISGSGGYTF
15 TRBJ2-2 TRBV5-4 TRBD1 CASSRGQRNTGELFF
13 TRBJ2-2 TRBV7-9 - CASSRLGAGELFF
13 TRBJ1-1 TRBV7-9 TRBD1 CASTPGGYAEAFF
17 TRBJ1-5 TRBV21-1 - CASSTSGRGSLNQPQHF
12 TRBJ2-1 TRBV12-3/TRBV12-4 - CASSLGGNEQFF
14 TRBJ1-1 TRBV5-6 TRBD1 CASSWDRVNTEAFF
13 TRBJ2-1 TRBV19 - CASRMGSFNEQFF
15 TRBJ1-1 TRBV6-5 - CASRGPETGNTEAFF
14 TRBJ1-1 TRBV3-1/TRBV3-2 - CASSQGGGNTEAFF
13 TRBJ1-2 TRBV7-2 - CASSSNLRSGYTF
19 TRBJ2-7 TRBV4-2 - CASSQDGIPWQTFSYEQYF
15 TRBJ2-2 TRBV6-6 - CASSYSMGNTGELFF
13 TRBJ2-1 TRBV28 TRBD1 CASSLSGGQGQFF
15 TRBJ1-1 TRBV15 - CATSRVGKSASEAFF
15 TRBJ1-1 TRBV5-1 - CASSFPWGGNTEAFF
13 TRBJ2-7 TRBV24-1 - CATSPGTSYEQYF
15 TRBJ1-5 TRBV6-5 - CASSYSSGDGQPQHF
14 TRBJ2-2 TRBV9 - CASSETGNTGELFF
16 TRBJ2-2 TRBV18 - CASSPAQGQNTGELFF
15 TRBJ1-4 TRBV19 TRBD1 CASSIAIQGNEKLFF
15 TRBJ2-3 TRBV3-1/TRBV3-2 - CASSQDARVSDTQYF
15 TRBJ2-5 TRBV5-1 TRBD2 CASSAGRGGQETQYF
15 TRBJ2-3 TRBV7-2 TRBD2 CASSTLAGSTDTQYF
14 TRBJ1-2 TRBV19 - CASSILVGNYGYTF
15 TRBJ2-1 TRBV4-1 TRBD2 CASSPTGTSFDEQFF
14 TRBJ2-5 TRBV10-2 TRBD2 CASTEPGGQETQYF
11 TRBJ2-7 TRBV20-1 - CSASLGYEQYF
13 TRBJ1-2 TRBV7-2 - CASSISEGGGYTF
14 TRBJ1-5 TRBV10-2 - CASSETVSNQPQHF
15 TRBJ1-5 TRBV2 - CASIEGGDSNQPQHF